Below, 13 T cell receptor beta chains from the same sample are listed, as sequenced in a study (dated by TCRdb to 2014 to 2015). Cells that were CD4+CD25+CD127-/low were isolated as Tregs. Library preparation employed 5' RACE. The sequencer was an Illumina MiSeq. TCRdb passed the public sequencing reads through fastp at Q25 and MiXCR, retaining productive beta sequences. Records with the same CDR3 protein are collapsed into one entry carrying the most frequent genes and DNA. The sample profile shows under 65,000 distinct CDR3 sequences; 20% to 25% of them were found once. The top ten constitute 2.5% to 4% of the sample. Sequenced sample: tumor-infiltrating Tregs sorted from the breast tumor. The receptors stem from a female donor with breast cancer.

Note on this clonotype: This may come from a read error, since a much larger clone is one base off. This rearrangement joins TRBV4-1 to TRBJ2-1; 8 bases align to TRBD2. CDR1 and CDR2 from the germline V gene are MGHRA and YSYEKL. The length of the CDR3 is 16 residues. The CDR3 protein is CASSQGRSGGINEQSF. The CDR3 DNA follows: TGCGCCAGCAGCCAAGGGAGGAGCGGGGGAATTAATGAGCAGTCCTTC.

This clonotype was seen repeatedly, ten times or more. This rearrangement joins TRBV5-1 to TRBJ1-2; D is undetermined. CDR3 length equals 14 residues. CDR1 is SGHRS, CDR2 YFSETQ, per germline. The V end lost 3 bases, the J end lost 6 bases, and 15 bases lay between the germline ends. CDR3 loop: CASSSRTRPDGYTF. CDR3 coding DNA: TGCGCCAGCAGCTCCCGGACCCGACCAGATGGCTACACCTTC.

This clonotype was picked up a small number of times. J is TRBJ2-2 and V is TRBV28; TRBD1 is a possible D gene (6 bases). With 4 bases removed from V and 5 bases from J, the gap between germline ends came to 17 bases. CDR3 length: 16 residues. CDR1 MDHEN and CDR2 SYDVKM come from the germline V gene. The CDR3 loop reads CASSYPRDKSTGELFF. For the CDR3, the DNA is TGTGCCAGCAGTTACCCCCGGGACAAGTCTACCGGGGAGCTGTTTTTT.

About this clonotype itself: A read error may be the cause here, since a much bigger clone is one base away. Here the CDR3 DNA reads TGCAGTGCTATCCACGGACAGGCCGATCAGCCCCAGCATTTT. As protein: CSAIHGQADQPQHF. V is TRBV20-1 and J is TRBJ1-5; 7 bases fit TRBD1. V lost 4 bases to trimming and J lost 5 bases; unmatched junction nucleotides: 8. The germline CDR1 and CDR2 sequences are DFQATT and SNEGSKA (reference sequence). This CDR3 has 14 residues.

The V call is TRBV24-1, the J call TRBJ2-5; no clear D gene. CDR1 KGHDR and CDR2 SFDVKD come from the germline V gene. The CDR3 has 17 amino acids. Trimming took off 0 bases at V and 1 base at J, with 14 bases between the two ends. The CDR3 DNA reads TGTGCCACCAGTGATTTGCCCGGAAAGGTTACCCAAGAGACCCAGTACTTC. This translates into CATSDLPGKVTQETQYF.

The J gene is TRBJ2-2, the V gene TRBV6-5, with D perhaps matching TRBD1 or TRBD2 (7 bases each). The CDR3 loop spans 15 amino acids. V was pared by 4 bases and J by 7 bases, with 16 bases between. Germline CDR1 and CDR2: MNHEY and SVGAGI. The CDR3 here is CASSSQTGRDGELFF. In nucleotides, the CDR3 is TGTGCCAGCAGTTCACAGACAGGGAGGGACGGGGAGCTGTTTTTT.

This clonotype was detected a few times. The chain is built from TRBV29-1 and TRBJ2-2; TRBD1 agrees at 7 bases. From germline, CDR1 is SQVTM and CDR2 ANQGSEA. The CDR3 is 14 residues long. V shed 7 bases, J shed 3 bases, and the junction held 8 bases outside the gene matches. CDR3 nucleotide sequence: TGCAGCGCTAGCCCGGGACAGCACACCGGGGAGCTGTTTTTT. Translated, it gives CSASPGQHTGELFF.

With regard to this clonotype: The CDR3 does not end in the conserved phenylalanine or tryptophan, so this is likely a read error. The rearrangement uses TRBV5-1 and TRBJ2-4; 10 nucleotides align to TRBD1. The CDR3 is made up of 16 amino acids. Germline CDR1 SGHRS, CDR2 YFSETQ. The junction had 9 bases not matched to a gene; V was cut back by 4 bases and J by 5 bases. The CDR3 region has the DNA TGCGCCAGCAGCCCCTCTGGACAGGGGGTCGAAAACATTCAGTACCTC. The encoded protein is CASSPSGQGVENIQYL.

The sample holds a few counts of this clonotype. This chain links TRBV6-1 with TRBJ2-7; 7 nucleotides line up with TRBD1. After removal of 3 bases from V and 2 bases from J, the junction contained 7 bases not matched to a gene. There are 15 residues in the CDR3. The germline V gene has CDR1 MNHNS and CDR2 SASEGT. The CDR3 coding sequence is TGTGCCAGCAGTGAGCCGGGACAGCCGGCCTACGAGCAGTACTTC. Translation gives CASSEPGQPAYEQYF.

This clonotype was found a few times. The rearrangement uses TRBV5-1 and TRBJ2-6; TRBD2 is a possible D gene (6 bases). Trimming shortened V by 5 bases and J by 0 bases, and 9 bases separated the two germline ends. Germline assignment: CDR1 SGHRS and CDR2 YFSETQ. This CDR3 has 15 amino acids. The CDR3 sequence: CASRGGSSGANVLTF. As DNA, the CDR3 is TGCGCCAGCAGGGGGGGAAGCTCTGGGGCCAACGTCCTGACTTTC.

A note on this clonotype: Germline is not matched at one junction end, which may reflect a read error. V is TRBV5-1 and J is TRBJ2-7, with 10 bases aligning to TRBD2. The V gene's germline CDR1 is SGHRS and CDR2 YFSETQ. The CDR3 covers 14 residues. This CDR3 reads CASSSSGRTYGQYF. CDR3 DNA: TGCGCCAGCAGCTCTAGCGGGAGAACCTACGGGCAGTACTTC.

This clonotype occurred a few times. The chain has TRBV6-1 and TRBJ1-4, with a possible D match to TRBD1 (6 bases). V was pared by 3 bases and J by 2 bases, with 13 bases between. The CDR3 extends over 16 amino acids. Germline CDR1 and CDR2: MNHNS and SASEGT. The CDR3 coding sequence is TGTGCCAGCAGTGACCCCCGACAGGATACTAATGAAAAACTGTTTTTT. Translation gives CASSDPRQDTNEKLFF.

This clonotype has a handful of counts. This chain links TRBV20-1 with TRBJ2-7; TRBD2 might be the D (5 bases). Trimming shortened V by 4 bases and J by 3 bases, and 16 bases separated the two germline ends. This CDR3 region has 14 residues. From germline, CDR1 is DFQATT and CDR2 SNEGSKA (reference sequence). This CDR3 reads CSATRGAQNYEQYF. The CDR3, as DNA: TGCAGTGCTACCCGGGGAGCCCAAAACTACGAGCAGTACTTC.